This TCR beta chain was recorded in a study of cytomegalovirus exposure and HLA in healthy donors. This PCR relied on a set of 60 Vbeta primers and 13 Jbeta primers. The method was immunoSEQ multiplex PCR; TCRdb's version includes in-frame clones alone and lacks a portion of them. The sample yields 130,000 or so clones, 84% seen once. Germline values: CDR1 SGHVS, CDR2 FQNEAQ. Between the trimmed V and J ends, which lost 5 bases and 4 bases, there was a span of 14 bases. This CDR3 is built from 15 residues. With regard to this clone: Its antigen is not known.

Findings and limits, study-wide: Researchers reportedly found TCR beta sequences accurately predicted most subjects' HLA-A and HLA-B alleles. Earlier analysis looked at TCR beta V segments, and most were productive about 87% or about 30% of the time.

This receptor was identified in a woman under 30 in good health and CMV-seropositive. Sample: PBMCs. The chain links TRBV7-8 to TRBJ2-2; D unresolved. The DNA for the CDR3 is TGTGCCAGCAGCAAACAGTTACCCAGCACCGGGGAGCTGTTTTTT. Translating gives CASSKQLPSTGELFF.